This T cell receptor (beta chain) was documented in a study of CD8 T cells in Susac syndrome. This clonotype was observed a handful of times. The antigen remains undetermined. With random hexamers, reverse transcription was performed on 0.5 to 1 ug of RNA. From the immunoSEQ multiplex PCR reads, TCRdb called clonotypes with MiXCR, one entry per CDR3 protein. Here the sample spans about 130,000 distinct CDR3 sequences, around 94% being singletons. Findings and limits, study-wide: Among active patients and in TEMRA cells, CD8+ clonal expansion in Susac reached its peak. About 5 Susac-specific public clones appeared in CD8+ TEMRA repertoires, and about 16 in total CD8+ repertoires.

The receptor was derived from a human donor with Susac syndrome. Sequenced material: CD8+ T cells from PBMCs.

DNA for the CDR3: TGTGCCAGCAGTCTAGGCCATGAGCAGTTCTTC. Amino acid sequence: CASSLGHEQFF. The V and J genes are TRBV27 and TRBJ2-1, with D hard to call. Germline CDR1 MNHEY, CDR2 SMNVEV (reference sequence). V was pared by 5 bases and J by 8 bases, with 7 bases between. The CDR3 sequence is 11 residues long.